The rows below give T cell receptor beta chains drawn from one sample of a study of T cell repertoires in cytomegalovirus infection. TCRdb recomputed calls from the reads with MiXCR, one row per CDR3 protein. Here the sample spans tens of thousands of distinct CDR3 sequences, about a fifth being singletons. Their target antigens are unknown. This specimen was CD8+ T cells from cultured PBMCs, taken from culture after CMV antigen stimulation. Every receptor here comes from a human donor in good health (CMV status not recorded). Some clones in this sample may be carry-over from other donors' samples. Both conserved end residues are part of each CDR3. D genes are given only for firm matches. Size values are once, few and many counts, or a class for expanded clones, and some rows have none.

V	J	size	D	CDR3	DNA
TRBV5-5	TRBJ2-5	few	TRBD1	CASSSTGDGKTQYF	TGTGCCAGCAGCTCGACAGGGGACGGGAAGACCCAGTACTTC
TRBV7-9	TRBJ2-1	few	.	CASSPGQGGAYNEQFF	TGTGCCAGCAGCCCCGGGCAGGGGGGGGCCTACAATGAGCAGTTCTTC
TRBV5-5	TRBJ2-1	.	TRBD2	CASSLARAGDNEQFF	TGTGCCAGCAGCTTGGCCCGAGCGGGGGACAATGAGCAGTTCTTC
TRBV19	TRBJ2-1	.	.	CASSIYYRDGNEQFF	TGTGCCAGTAGTATATACTATCGGGACGGCAATGAGCAGTTCTTC
TRBV7-2	TRBJ2-7	.	.	CASSTRRALTNEQYF	TGTGCCAGCAGCACCCGTAGGGCCCTCACGAACGAGCAGTACTTC
TRBV5-6	TRBJ1-1	.	.	CASSWTDWTEAFF	TGTGCCAGCAGCTGGACAGATTGGACTGAAGCTTTCTTT
TRBV4-1	TRBJ2-7	many	.	CASSQDSGYEQYF	TGCGCCAGCAGCCAAGATAGCGGTTACGAGCAGTACTTC
TRBV4-1	TRBJ2-1	.	.	CASSQESRYNEQFF	TGCGCCAGCAGCCAAGAGTCCCGATACAATGAGCAGTTCTTC
TRBV6-1	TRBJ1-1	.	.	CASSPGQNTEAFF	TGTGCCAGCAGTCCTGGACAGAACACTGAAGCTTTCTTT
TRBV11-2	TRBJ2-1	once	.	CASTSTRQFNEQFF	TGTGCCAGCACCTCGACCCGGCAGTTCAATGAGCAGTTCTTC
TRBV7-9	TRBJ2-7	few	.	CASSSGNPYEQYF	TGTGCCAGCAGCTCTGGAAACCCCTACGAGCAGTACTTC
TRBV7-9	TRBJ2-1	few	TRBD2	CASSWREGNNEQFF	TGTGCCAGCAGTTGGCGGGAGGGGAACAATGAGCAGTTCTTC
TRBV10-3	TRBJ1-2	few	.	CAISEGGQRLNYGYTF	TGTGCCATCAGTGAGGGTGGACAACGCCTTAACTATGGCTACACCTTC
TRBV7-6	TRBJ2-7	once	TRBD2	CASSSRTSGNYEQYF	TGTGCCAGCAGCTCACGGACTAGCGGTAACTACGAGCAGTACTTC